The 25 T cell receptor beta chains presented below share a single source sample, sequenced in a study of molecular identifiers for immune sequencing clone quantification. TCRdb re-called the PCR reads with MiXCR, one entry per CDR3 protein. This table has over 100,000 distinct CDR3 sequences, around 30% appearing once. Specimen: naive CD8+ T cells from blood, with Jurkat cell RNA spiked in. Documented subset: FACS-sorted CD8+CD4-CCR7+CD45RA+ naive T cells. Every receptor here comes from a human donor in good health. Some libraries in this study had Jurkat cell RNA spiked in.

Details on this clonotype: Given a much more abundant clone one base away, this may be a read error. DNA for the CDR3: TGTGCCAGCTCAACGGAGGATCAGCCCCAGCAGTTT. It codes for CASSTEDQPQQF. This chain uses TRBV18 with TRBJ1-5, with D unresolved. Germline CDR1 is KGHSH and CDR2 is LQKENI. The CDR3 is 12 residues long.

The CDR3 nucleotides read TGTGCCAGCAGCTCACCCAGGACAGGGTCCTTAGAGACCCAGTACTTC. Its translation: CASSSPRTGSLETQYF. The chain joins TRBV11-2 to TRBJ2-5; 8 bases fit TRBD1. Germline values: CDR1 SGHAT, CDR2 FQNNGV. This CDR3 has 16 amino acids. V shed 4 bases, J shed 4 bases, and the junction held 11 bases outside the gene matches.

This clonotype occurred a few times. The CDR3: CASSPFSGRTDTQYF. CDR3 nucleotides: TGTGCCAGCAGCCCGTTTAGCGGACGCACAGATACGCAGTATTTT. The J gene is TRBJ2-3, the V gene TRBV5-6, with a weak D call TRBD2 (6 bases). This CDR3 has 15 amino acids. Germline V lookup: CDR1 SGHDT, CDR2 YYEEEE. V lost 4 bases and J lost 1, with 13 bases in between.

The J gene is TRBJ2-1, the V gene TRBV28; maybe TRBD2 (6 bases). Per the germline V gene, CDR1 is MDHEN and CDR2 is SYDVKM. The CDR3 runs 16 residues. V was shortened by 5 bases and J by 5 bases, with 19 bases between the two germline ends. This CDR3 reads CASSLRNRDLNNEQFF. DNA of the CDR3: TGTGCCAGCAGTCTGAGGAACCGGGACTTAAACAATGAGCAGTTCTTC.

Note on this clonotype: The junction departs from germline at one end; a sequencing error may be responsible. V usage is TRBV19 and J usage is TRBJ2-2; TRBD1 aligns across 7 bases. The CDR3 has 14 amino acids. From germline, CDR1 is LNHDA and CDR2 SQIVND (reference sequence). The CDR3 bases are TGTGCCTGTAGTATCGGGACAGTTCCCGGGGAGCTGTTTTTT. Translation gives CACSIGTVPGELFF. The whole variable domain, filled in from reference TRBV19 and TRBJ2-2, reads DGGITQSPKYLFRKEGQNVTLSCEQNLNHDAMYWYRQDPGQGLRLIYYSQIVNDFQKGDIAEGYSVSREKKESFPLTVTSAQKNPTAFYLCACSIGTVPGELFFGEGSRLTVL.

This clonotype was picked up a small number of times. The chain couples TRBV28 to TRBJ2-6; D ambiguous. This CDR3 comprises 16 residues. The germline V gene has CDR1 MDHEN and CDR2 SYDVKM. The germline V and J ends were trimmed by 1 base and 3 bases, with 10 bases remaining between them. CDR3: CASSLSAVSGANVLTF. The CDR3 DNA sequence: TGTGCCAGCAGTTTATCGGCGGTGAGTGGGGCCAACGTCCTGACTTTC. The full variable domain, in which reference TRBV28 and TRBJ2-6 provide the parts outside the CDR3, is DVKVTQSSRYLVKRTGEKVFLECVQDMDHENMFWYRQDPGLGLRLIYFSYDVKMKEKGDIPEGYSVSREKKERFSLILESASTNQTSMYLCASSLSAVSGANVLTFGAGSRLTVL.

The chain is built from TRBV9 and TRBJ1-2; 7 bases line up with TRBD1. Germline values: CDR1 SGDLS, CDR2 YYNGEE. With V trimmed by 0 bases and J by 0 bases, 5 bases remained unmatched. The CDR3 length is 16 residues. Here the CDR3 reads CASSVADREANYGYTF. DNA for the CDR3: TGTGCCAGCAGCGTAGCTGACAGGGAGGCTAACTATGGCTACACCTTC.

The genes are TRBV6-5 and TRBJ2-5; no firm D call. The germline V gene encodes CDR1 MNHEY and CDR2 SVGAGI. Trimming took 4 bases from V and 4 from J, leaving 13 bases between them. The CDR3 extends over 14 amino acids. The CDR3 reads CASSFPIKAETQYF. The CDR3 nucleotides are TGTGCCAGCAGTTTCCCGATTAAGGCAGAGACCCAGTACTTC.

The rearrangement joins TRBV7-3 to TRBJ2-1; D perhaps matches TRBD2 (5 bases). The germline V gene has CDR1 SGHTA and CDR2 FQGTGA. Trimming shortened V by 2 bases and J by 2 bases, and 7 bases separated the two germline ends. The CDR3 totals 14 residues. CDR3 DNA sequence: TGTGCCAGCAGCTTAGCGGGTCCCTACAATGAGCAGTTCTTC. It translates to CASSLAGPYNEQFF.

The chain joins TRBV3-1 to TRBJ1-5; the D gene is possibly TRBD1 (6 bases). Germline-derived CDR1 and CDR2 are LGHDT and YNNKEL (reference sequence). This CDR3 is 17 amino acids long. V was cut by 0 bases and J by 2 bases, with 14 bases left in between. The CDR3 spells CASSQDLGAAGNQPQHF. DNA of the CDR3: TGTGCCAGCAGCCAAGATCTGGGGGCCGCGGGCAATCAGCCCCAGCATTTT.

The V and J genes are TRBV27 and TRBJ2-1, with a tentative D call TRBD1 (6 bases). The germline gives CDR1 MNHEY, CDR2 SMNVEV (reference sequence). The CDR3 contains 14 residues. With 8 bases removed from V and 8 bases from J, the gap between germline ends came to 19 bases. CDR3 coding DNA: TGTGCCAGCGCTCAGGGGTCCCAGTACTATGAGCAGTTCTTC. Its translation: CASAQGSQYYEQFF.

On this clonotype: A much larger clone lies a single base off, so this may be a read error. V is TRBV5-3 and J is TRBJ2-7; D not certain. TRBV5-3 has ORF status, its function being uncertain. The CDR3 has 14 amino acids. The CDR3 protein is CASSLAPWACEQYF. Here the CDR3 DNA reads TGTGCCAGCAGCTTGGCCCCGTGGGCCTGCGAGCAGTACTTC.

This clonotype came up many times. J is TRBJ2-5 and V is TRBV5-6, with D possibly called TRBD1 or TRBD2 (5 bases each). Looked up from germline, CDR1 is SGHDT and CDR2 is YYEEEE. V lost 4 bases to trimming and J lost 0 bases, with 7 bases between them. The CDR3 has 13 residues. CDR3 nucleotide sequence: TGTGCCAGCAGCCGGGACGACCAAGAGACCCAGTACTTC. Protein sequence: CASSRDDQETQYF.

Comment on this clonotype: A read error may produce the germline difference seen at one junction end. This rearrangement joins TRBV27 to TRBJ2-3, with D maybe TRBD1 (6 bases). In germline, CDR1 is MNHEY, CDR2 SMNVEV (reference sequence). The CDR3 covers 13 residues. CDR3 DNA: TGTGCCAGCAGTATAACAGGGCAAGATCCGCAGTATTTT. It codes for CASSITGQDPQYF.

Concerning this clonotype itself: A much bigger clone sits one base away, suggesting this may be a read error. The V and J genes are TRBV6-6 and TRBJ2-5, with D possibly TRBD1 on 6 matching bases. This CDR3 has 15 amino acids. The germline V gene encodes CDR1 MNHNY and CDR2 SVGAGI (reference sequence). The CDR3 DNA is TGTGCCAGCAGTTTCCCTGGGACACTGCAAGAGCCCCAGTACTTC. Its translation: CASSFPGTLQEPQYF.

The gene calls are TRBV27 and TRBJ1-5; tentatively, D is TRBD1 (6 bases). Trimming took 0 bases from V and 7 from J, leaving 25 bases between them. This CDR3 has 19 amino acids. CDR1 is MNHEY and CDR2 is SMNVEV in the germline V gene (reference sequence). The CDR3 loop reads CASSLSGISVARGAQPQHF. The CDR3 bases are TGTGCCAGCAGTTTATCTGGTATTTCCGTCGCTAGGGGGGCGCAGCCCCAGCATTTT.

On this clonotype: With a much larger clone just one base away, this may be a read error. The J gene is TRBJ2-3, the V gene TRBV28; no clear D gene. The V end was cut by 6 bases, the J end by 4 bases, with 17 bases between. Germline CDR1 reads MDHEN; CDR2 reads SYDVKM. This CDR3 has 15 amino acids. The DNA of the CDR3 is TGTGCCAGCAGCATTAGTGGACCCAACCCAGATACGCAGTATTTT. Protein: CASSISGPNPDTQYF.

This clonotype was counted ten times or more. The rearrangement uses TRBV7-6 and TRBJ2-3, with D unresolved. The V end lost 5 bases, the J end lost 1 base, and 10 bases lay between the germline ends. The CDR3 length is 14 residues. Germline V lookup: CDR1 SGHVS, CDR2 FNYEAQ. This CDR3 is CASSPLQGTDTQYF. In DNA form, the CDR3 reads TGTGCCAGCAGCCCCCTTCAGGGCACAGATACGCAGTATTTT.

V and J are TRBV14 and TRBJ2-5; D remains ambiguous. Germline loops: CDR1 SGHDN, CDR2 FVKESK. The CDR3 consists of 14 residues. V shed 7 bases and J shed 7 bases, with 19 bases lying between them. CDR3 nucleotides: TGTGCCAGCAACTCCGGGCCATCCTTTGGGACCCAGTACTTC. Encoded protein: CASNSGPSFGTQYF. The variable domain in full, completed from reference TRBV14 and TRBJ2-5, reads EAGVTQFPSHSVIEKGQTVTLRCDPISGHDNLYWYRRVMGKEIKFLLHFVKESKQDESGMPNNRFLAERTGGTYSTLKVQPAELEDSGVYFCASNSGPSFGTQYFGPGTRLLVL.

The rearrangement uses TRBV20-1 and TRBJ2-7; 11 bases align to TRBD1. The trim removed 3 bases at V and 6 bases at J, leaving 7 bases unmatched. CDR1 and CDR2 (germline): DFQATT, SNEGSKA (reference sequence). The CDR3 is 14 residues long. CDR3 sequence reads: CSASNRDRGFEQYF. The CDR3 coding sequence is TGCAGTGCTAGCAACCGGGACAGGGGGTTCGAGCAGTACTTC.

Worth noting for this clonotype: A read error may be the cause here, since a much bigger clone is one base away. V usage is TRBV7-2 and J usage is TRBJ1-6, with D perhaps matching TRBD1 (6 bases). The germline gives CDR1 SGHTA, CDR2 FQGNSA. This CDR3 has 16 amino acids. V lost 4 bases and J 8 bases, leaving 18 bases between the germline ends. CDR3 sequence (DNA): TGTGCCAGCAGCTCAGCATTAGTACAGGGACATTCACCCCTCCACTTT. This gives the protein CASSSALVQGHSPLHF.

The rearrangement uses TRBV9 and TRBJ1-5; D not certain. The CDR3 runs to 13 residues. The V and J ends lost 4 bases and 7 bases respectively, with 12 bases between them. Germline V gene data show CDR1 as SGDLS and CDR2 as YYNGEE. CDR3 residues: CASSPRLGQPQHF. In DNA, the CDR3 is TGTGCCAGCAGCCCCCGGTTGGGCCAGCCCCAGCATTTT.

This clonotype was seen many times. The chain has TRBV4-3 and TRBJ2-7, with D possibly TRBD1 on 5 matching bases. The V end lost 0 bases, the J end lost 12 bases, and 15 bases lay between the germline ends. The germline CDR1 and CDR2 sequences are LGHNA and YSLEER. CDR3 size: 13 residues. The CDR3 spells CASSQDRGDIRYF. The CDR3 DNA is TGCGCCAGCAGCCAAGATAGGGGCGATATCAGGTACTTC.

The V call is TRBV6-5, the J call TRBJ2-7, with TRBD2 identical over 12 bases. CDR1 and CDR2 from the germline V gene are MNHEY and SVGAGI. J was trimmed by 5 bases and V by 2 bases; bases with no gene match: 4. This CDR3 is built from 15 residues. The CDR3 nucleotides read TGTGCCAGCAGTTACGTTGCTAGCGGGAGGGACGAGCAGTACTTC. This codes for CASSYVASGRDEQYF.

This clonotype was detected once. A much bigger clone sits one base away, suggesting this may be a read error. This rearrangement joins TRBV5-8 to TRBJ2-1; 7 bases are shared with TRBD2. V was clipped by 7 bases and J by 9 bases; unmatched bases: 16. CDR3 length equals 15 residues. Germline values: CDR1 SGHTS, CDR2 YDEGEE. This chain's CDR3 is CASSRDWGDYAEQFF. Written as DNA, the CDR3 is TGTGCCAGCTCTCGGGACTGGGGGGACTATGCTGAGCAGTTCTTC. Filled out from reference TRBV5-8 and TRBJ2-1, the complete variable domain reads EAGVTQSPTHLIKTRGQQATLRCSPISGHTSVYWYQQALGLGLQFLLWYDEGEERNRGNFPPRFSGRQFPNYSSELNVNALELEDSALYLCASSRDWGDYAEQFFGPGTRLTVL.